Listed here are 32 T cell receptor beta chains from one sample, sequenced in a study of T cell responses to AZD1222 COVID-19 vaccine. TCRdb's table, derived via immunoSEQ multiplex PCR, lists solely in-frame clones and lacks some. The table shows roughly 110,000 clones, with 87% occurring only once. The sample here was peripheral blood, taken 28 days after the second AZD1222 dose. The source of these receptors is an adult who received the AZD1222 COVID-19 vaccine.

This rearrangement joins TRBV4-2 to TRBJ2-3; 14 nucleotides line up with TRBD2. From germline, CDR1 is LGHNA and CDR2 YNFKEQ. Trimming cost V 3 bases and J 6 bases; bases outside gene matches: 5. The CDR3 extends over 16 amino acids. The CDR3 spells CASSQPTSGGEDTQYF. In DNA, the CDR3 is TGTGCCAGCAGCCAGCCGACTAGCGGGGGGGAGGATACGCAGTATTTT.

This rearrangement joins TRBV5-1 to TRBJ1-1, with D possibly TRBD1 on 6 matching bases. The CDR3 is made up of 15 amino acids. The V gene lost 4 bases and the J gene lost 4 bases, with 17 bases spanning the gap. Per germline, CDR1 SGHRS and CDR2 YFSETQ. CDR3 region: CASSHRGPQGTEAFF. CDR3 nucleotides: TGCGCCAGCAGCCACCGGGGGCCCCAAGGCACTGAAGCTTTCTTT.

The J gene is TRBJ2-1, the V gene TRBV2, with D uncertain. V lost 4 bases and J 9 bases, leaving 16 bases between the germline ends. The CDR3 totals 14 residues. Germline CDR1 is SNHLY and CDR2 is FYNNEI. CDR3 in DNA: TGTGCCAGCAGTGCCCGCCCCCAAGGAAGTGAGCAGTTCTTC. Its translation: CASSARPQGSEQFF.

The chain uses TRBV2 and TRBJ1-6; TRBD1 aligns across 7 bases. The junction had 12 bases not matched to a gene; V was cut back by 4 bases and J by 9 bases. Germline values: CDR1 SNHLY, CDR2 FYNNEI. This CDR3 has 16 amino acids. CDR3 protein: CASSVGDRGFLSPLHF. CDR3 in DNA: TGTGCCAGCAGTGTAGGGGACAGAGGTTTTCTTTCACCCCTCCACTTT.

The chain couples TRBV6-2 or TRBV6-3 to TRBJ2-7, with TRBD1 matching 8 bases. J gave up 5 bases and V 5 bases, and 2 bases lay outside the gene matches. CDR3 length: 12 residues. The V gene's germline CDR1 is MNHEY and CDR2 SVGEGT. The CDR3 spells CASSAGQDEQYF. The CDR3 coding sequence is TGTGCCAGCAGTGCGGGACAGGACGAGCAGTACTTC.

In its sample, this clone was seen once. The genes are TRBV23-1 and TRBJ2-7; D assignment may be TRBD1 or TRBD2 (6 bases each). TRBV23-1 qualifies as an ORF whose function is uncertain. This CDR3 contains 15 residues. Trimming removed 4 bases from V and 3 bases from J, with 16 bases in between. The chain's CDR3 is CASSPSAGEDYEQYF. DNA for the CDR3: TGCGCCAGCAGTCCCTCGGCAGGGGAGGACTACGAGCAGTACTTC.

V gene TRBV7-2 combines with J gene TRBJ2-7, with TRBD2 matching 10 bases. CDR3 length: 15 residues. The trim removed 5 bases at V and 2 bases at J, leaving 6 bases unmatched. The V gene's germline CDR1 is SGHTA and CDR2 FQGNSA. The DNA for the CDR3 is TGTGCCAGCAGCCTCAGCGGGGGGGCCACCTACGAGCAGTACTTC. Protein: CASSLSGGATYEQYF.

This chain links TRBV3-1 (or the pseudogene TRBV3-2) with TRBJ2-7; TRBD1 matches at 7 bases. CDR3 length: 14 amino acids. CDR1 and CDR2 from the germline V gene are LGHDT and YNNKEL (reference sequence). V shed 2 bases, J shed 7 bases, and the junction held 8 bases outside the gene matches. This CDR3 is CASSQRGQLFEQYF. CDR3 sequence (DNA): TGTGCCAGCAGCCAAAGGGGACAGCTTTTTGAGCAGTACTTC.

This chain joins TRBV7-8 and TRBJ2-1; TRBD2 agrees at 14 bases. This CDR3 contains 18 residues. CDR1 SGHVS and CDR2 FQNEAQ come from the germline V gene. The ends lost 5 bases at V and 4 bases at J; junction bases unmatched: 10. The DNA of the CDR3 is TGTGCCAGCAGCCCCCTAGTCGGACTAGCGGGGGGATACAATGAGCAGTTCTTC. Its protein product is CASSPLVGLAGGYNEQFF.

The chain uses TRBV5-1 and TRBJ2-7, with 10 bases identical to TRBD1. The trim removed 6 bases at V and 0 bases at J, leaving 6 bases unmatched. Germline V CDR1 and CDR2: SGHRS, YFSETQ. This CDR3 spans 15 amino acids. The CDR3 loop reads CASISGTGDSYEQYF. The CDR3 DNA follows: TGCGCCAGCATATCCGGGACAGGGGACTCCTACGAGCAGTACTTC.

V usage is TRBV10-3 and J usage is TRBJ1-2; TRBD1 might be the D (6 bases). CDR3 length equals 13 residues. Trimming took off 10 bases at V and 6 bases at J, with 18 bases between the two ends. The germline CDR1 and CDR2 sequences are ENHRY and SYGVKD. The CDR3 protein is CATWRGGRDGYTF. The CDR3, as DNA: TGTGCCACGTGGAGGGGGGGAAGGGATGGCTACACCTTC.

The chain couples TRBV10-3 to TRBJ2-3; TRBD2 matches at 15 bases. Losses at the gene ends were 4 bases for V and 1 base for J; bases not matched to a gene: 6. This CDR3 spans 18 amino acids. Germline V lookup: CDR1 ENHRY, CDR2 SYGVKD. The CDR3 reads CAISAGLAGGQGTDTQYF. Written as DNA, the CDR3 is TGTGCCATCAGTGCAGGACTAGCGGGGGGGCAAGGCACAGATACGCAGTATTTT.

The count of this clone is one. The chain employs TRBV6-5 and TRBJ2-2; 9 nucleotides align to TRBD1. The CDR3 totals 15 residues. V gave up 4 bases and J gave up 6 bases; unmatched junction bases: 6. Germline V gives CDR1 MNHEY, CDR2 SVGAGI. The CDR3 nucleotides are TGTGCCAGCAGTTGGTCGGGACAGGGTTCCGGGGAGCTGTTTTTT. Its translation is CASSWSGQGSGELFF.

The chain has TRBV3-1 (or the pseudogene TRBV3-2) and TRBJ1-1; 7 bases match TRBD1. The V and J ends lost 4 bases and 0 bases, in that order; junction bases with no gene match: 2. The CDR3 extends over 14 amino acids. Germline lookup yields CDR1 LGHDT and CDR2 YNNKEL (reference sequence). The CDR3: CASSRQGMNTEAFF. The CDR3 DNA reads as TGTGCCAGCAGCCGACAGGGCATGAACACTGAAGCTTTCTTT.

This clone was counted a few times. The chain combines TRBV28 with TRBJ1-2; D unclear. Trimming removed 2 bases at V and 4 bases at J, with 8 bases between. Germline V CDR1 and CDR2: MDHEN, SYDVKM. The CDR3 consists of 13 residues. CDR3 sequence (DNA): TGTGCCAGCAGTTTAGGCCTTACCTATGGCTACACCTTC. Its protein is CASSLGLTYGYTF.

The chain couples TRBV30 to TRBJ2-7; D unresolved. Germline CDR1 GTSNPN, CDR2 SVGIG (reference sequence). Trimming removed 8 bases at V and 7 bases at J, with 6 bases between. CDR3 length equals 8 residues. In nucleotides, the CDR3 is TGTGCCGTGGGTGAGCAGTACTTC. Its protein is CAVGEQYF.

This chain links TRBV12-3 or TRBV12-4 with TRBJ2-1, with D possibly matching TRBD1 (6 bases). This CDR3 has 12 residues. The germline V and J ends were trimmed by 4 bases and 6 bases, with 7 bases remaining between them. CDR3 DNA: TGTGCCAGCAGTTACAGGGCCAATGAGCAGTTCTTC. Translation: CASSYRANEQFF.

The rearrangement links TRBV29-1 to TRBJ2-5; D is perhaps TRBD1 (6 bases). With 5 bases removed from V and 5 bases from J, the gap between germline ends came to 9 bases. Germline CDR1 and CDR2: SQVTM and ANQGSEA. The CDR3 runs 11 residues. The CDR3 DNA reads TGCAGCGTTCGGACAGCTGAGACCCAGTACTTC. Its protein is CSVRTAETQYF.

This clone was counted once. The chain uses TRBV4-2 and TRBJ2-7; tentatively, D is TRBD1 (5 bases). Trimming removed 5 bases at V and 1 base at J, with 18 bases between. The germline CDR1 and CDR2 sequences are LGHNA and YNFKEQ. This CDR3 is 16 amino acids long. The CDR3 sequence: CASSASDRLLSYEQYF. The CDR3 DNA follows: TGTGCCAGCAGCGCCTCAGACAGACTCTTATCCTACGAGCAGTACTTC.

This chain uses TRBV18 with TRBJ1-6; D unresolved. The V end was cut by 3 bases, the J end by 7 bases, with 13 bases between. Germline V gives CDR1 KGHSH, CDR2 LQKENI. CDR3 length: 15 amino acids. CDR3 in DNA: TGTGCCAGCTCACCCTACGAAACACAAAATTCACCCCTCCACTTT. Protein: CASSPYETQNSPLHF.

The CDR3 sequence is CASSLRLADTQYF. The CDR3 DNA is TGTGCCAGCAGCTTGAGGTTGGCAGATACGCAGTATTTT. The chain uses TRBV7-2 and TRBJ2-3; the D is unclear. The CDR3 runs to 13 residues. V was trimmed by 3 bases and J by 4 bases, leaving 8 bases between them. Germline assignment: CDR1 SGHTA and CDR2 FQGNSA.

The chain links TRBV19 to TRBJ1-4; a possible D gene is TRBD1 (5 bases). The CDR3 length is 13 residues. Between the trimmed V and J ends, which lost 7 bases and 8 bases, there was a span of 14 bases. Germline lookup yields CDR1 LNHDA and CDR2 SQIVND (reference sequence). The CDR3 loop is CASNVGVEEKLFF. The CDR3 nucleotides are TGTGCCAGTAACGTGGGGGTTGAGGAAAAACTGTTTTTT.

This chain connects TRBV15 to TRBJ1-1, with TRBD1 matching 7 bases. V was clipped by 1 base and J by 5 bases; unmatched bases: 10. Germline lookup yields CDR1 LNHNV and CDR2 YYDKDF (reference sequence). This CDR3 has 16 amino acids. DNA for the CDR3: TGTGCCACCAGCAGAGCCCGGGACAGATCGTGGACTGAAGCTTTCTTT. It codes for CATSRARDRSWTEAFF.

The V gene is TRBV29-1, the J gene TRBJ2-1; possibly TRBD1 for D (5 bases). CDR1 and CDR2 (germline): SQVTM, ANQGSEA. This CDR3 spans 15 amino acids. V lost 4 bases to trimming and J lost 0 bases, with 13 bases between them. The CDR3 here is CSVGLPGRSYNEQFF. For the CDR3, the DNA is TGCAGCGTTGGTCTACCAGGGCGCTCCTACAATGAGCAGTTCTTC.

The chain links TRBV19 to TRBJ1-4; D may be TRBD1 (6 bases). Germline V gene data show CDR1 as LNHDA and CDR2 as SQIVND (reference sequence). The CDR3 is 15 amino acids. The V gene lost 6 bases and the J gene lost 5 bases, with 16 bases spanning the gap. The chain's CDR3 is CASSLQGGANEKLFF. Written as DNA, the CDR3 is TGTGCCAGTAGCCTCCAAGGGGGAGCCAATGAAAAACTGTTTTTT.

The V and J genes are TRBV28 and TRBJ1-1, with D possibly being TRBD1 (5 bases). Germline-derived CDR1 and CDR2 are MDHEN and SYDVKM. Trimming removed 3 bases at V and 0 bases at J, with 11 bases between. CDR3 length: 15 residues. The CDR3 region is CASSFRGGLNTEAFF. The DNA of the CDR3 is TGTGCCAGCAGTTTCCGGGGCGGCTTGAACACTGAAGCTTTCTTT.

The chain joins TRBV6-6 to TRBJ1-5; TRBD1 aligns across 7 bases. The CDR3 loop spans 12 amino acids. After removal of 9 bases from V and 7 bases from J, the junction contained 6 bases not matched to a gene. Per the germline V gene, CDR1 is MNHNY and CDR2 is SVGAGI (reference sequence). The CDR3 protein is CASGQVEQPQHF. The DNA for the CDR3 is TGTGCCAGTGGACAGGTCGAACAGCCCCAGCATTTT.

The chain couples TRBV4-1 to TRBJ2-7, with D perhaps matching TRBD2 (7 bases). Germline V CDR1 and CDR2: MGHRA, YSYEKL. The V end was cut by 3 bases, the J end by 2 bases, with 17 bases between. The CDR3 has 16 amino acids. This CDR3 is CASSQWGGDKTYEQYF. CDR3 DNA sequence: TGCGCCAGCAGCCAGTGGGGAGGGGACAAGACCTACGAGCAGTACTTC.

The chain carries TRBV23-1 and TRBJ1-4, with a weak D call TRBD1 (5 bases). TRBV23-1 counts as an open reading frame of uncertain function. CDR3 length: 15 amino acids. Trimming stripped 7 bases from V and 0 bases from J, with 12 bases between. The CDR3 DNA reads TGCGCCAGCAAAAAAGAAGGGGCAACTAATGAAAAACTGTTTTTT. This translates into CASKKEGATNEKLFF.

This clone has just one count. The V gene is TRBV2, the J gene TRBJ2-7; D remains ambiguous. CDR3 size: 14 residues. Germline V gene data show CDR1 as SNHLY and CDR2 as FYNNEI. Between the trimmed V and J ends, which lost 5 bases and 1 base, there was a span of 12 bases. The chain's CDR3 is CASSPHTQSYEQYF. The CDR3 DNA reads TGTGCCAGCAGTCCCCATACCCAATCCTACGAGCAGTACTTC.

The chain links TRBV3-1 (or the pseudogene TRBV3-2) to TRBJ2-1, with TRBD1 identical over 11 bases. CDR1 LGHDT and CDR2 YNNKEL come from the germline V gene (reference sequence). The CDR3 contains 16 residues. The junction had 6 bases not matched to a gene; V was cut back by 4 bases and J by 4 bases. This CDR3 is CASSPRDRGGYNEQFF. The CDR3 region has the DNA TGTGCCAGCAGCCCCCGGGACAGGGGGGGTTACAATGAGCAGTTCTTC.

This clone appeared a single time. The V and J genes are TRBV30 and TRBJ1-6, with D tentatively TRBD1 (5 bases). Germline values: CDR1 GTSNPN, CDR2 SVGIG (reference sequence). The CDR3 runs 12 residues. V was clipped by 3 bases and J by 14 bases, with 14 bases between them. The DNA of the CDR3 is TGTGCCTGGAGCCCGGGTCTAGGGGCCCTCCACTTT. Its translation: CAWSPGLGALHF.